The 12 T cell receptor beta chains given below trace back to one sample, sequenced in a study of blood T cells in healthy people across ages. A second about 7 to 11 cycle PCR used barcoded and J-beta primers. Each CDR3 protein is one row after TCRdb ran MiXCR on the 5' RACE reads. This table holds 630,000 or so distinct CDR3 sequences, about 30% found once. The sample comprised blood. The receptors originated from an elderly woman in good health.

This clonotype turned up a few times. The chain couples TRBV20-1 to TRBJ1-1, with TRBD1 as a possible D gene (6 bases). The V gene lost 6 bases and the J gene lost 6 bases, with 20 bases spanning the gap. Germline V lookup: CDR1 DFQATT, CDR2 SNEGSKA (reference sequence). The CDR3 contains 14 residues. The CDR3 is CSAHPFAGGAEAFF. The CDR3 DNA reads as TGCAGTGCCCACCCCTTCGCCGGGGGCGCTGAAGCTTTCTTT.

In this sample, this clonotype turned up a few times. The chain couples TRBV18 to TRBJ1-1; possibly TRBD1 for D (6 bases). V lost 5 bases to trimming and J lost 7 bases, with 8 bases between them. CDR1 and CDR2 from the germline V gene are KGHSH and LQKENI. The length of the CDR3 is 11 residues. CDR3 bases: TGTGCCAGCTCAGCGGACAGTGAAGCTTTCTTT. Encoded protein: CASSADSEAFF.

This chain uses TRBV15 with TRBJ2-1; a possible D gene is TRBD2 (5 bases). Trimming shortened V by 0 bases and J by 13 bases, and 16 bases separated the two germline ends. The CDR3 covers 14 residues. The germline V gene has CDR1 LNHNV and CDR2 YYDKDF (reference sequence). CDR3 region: CATSRDGEVRTQFF. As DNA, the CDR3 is TGTGCCACCAGCAGAGACGGGGAAGTGAGGACCCAGTTCTTC.

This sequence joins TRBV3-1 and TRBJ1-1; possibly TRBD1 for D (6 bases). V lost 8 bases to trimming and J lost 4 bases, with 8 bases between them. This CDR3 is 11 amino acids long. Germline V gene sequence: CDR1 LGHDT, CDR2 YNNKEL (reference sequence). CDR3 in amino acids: CASQGSTEAFF. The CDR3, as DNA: TGTGCCAGCCAGGGGAGCACTGAAGCTTTCTTT. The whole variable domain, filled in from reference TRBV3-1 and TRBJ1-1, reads DTAVSQTPKYLVTQMGNDKSIKCEQNLGHDTMYWYKQDSKKFLKIMFSYNNKELIINETVPNRFSPKSPDKAHLNLHINSLELGDSAVYFCASQGSTEAFFGQGTRLTVV.

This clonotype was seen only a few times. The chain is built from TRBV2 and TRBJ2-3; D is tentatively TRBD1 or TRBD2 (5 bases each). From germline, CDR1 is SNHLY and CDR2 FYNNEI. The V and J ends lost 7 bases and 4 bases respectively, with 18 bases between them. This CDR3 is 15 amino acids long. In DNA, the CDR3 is TGTGCCAGCACTCGGGACGGGATGGGGGCAGATACGCAGTATTTT. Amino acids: CASTRDGMGADTQYF.

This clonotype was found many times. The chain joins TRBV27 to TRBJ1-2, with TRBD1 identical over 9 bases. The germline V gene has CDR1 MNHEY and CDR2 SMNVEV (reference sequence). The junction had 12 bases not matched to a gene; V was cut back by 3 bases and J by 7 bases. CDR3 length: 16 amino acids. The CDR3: CASSFSGTGITGGYTF. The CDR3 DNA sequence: TGTGCCAGCAGTTTTTCCGGGACAGGGATAACGGGTGGCTACACCTTC.

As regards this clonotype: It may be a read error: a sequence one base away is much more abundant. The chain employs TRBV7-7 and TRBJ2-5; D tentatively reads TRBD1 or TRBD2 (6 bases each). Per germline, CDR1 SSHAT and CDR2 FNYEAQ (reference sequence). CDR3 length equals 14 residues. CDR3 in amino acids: CASGPRGFQETQYF. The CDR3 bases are TGTGCTAGCGGCCCTAGGGGGTTCCAAGAGACCCAGTACTTC.

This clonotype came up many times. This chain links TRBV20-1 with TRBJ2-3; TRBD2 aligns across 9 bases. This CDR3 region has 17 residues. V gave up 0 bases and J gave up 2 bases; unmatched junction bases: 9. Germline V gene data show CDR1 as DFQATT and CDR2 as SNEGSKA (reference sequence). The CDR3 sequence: CSARDALAGHPTDTQYF. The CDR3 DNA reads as TGCAGTGCTAGAGATGCACTAGCGGGTCACCCCACAGATACGCAGTATTTT.

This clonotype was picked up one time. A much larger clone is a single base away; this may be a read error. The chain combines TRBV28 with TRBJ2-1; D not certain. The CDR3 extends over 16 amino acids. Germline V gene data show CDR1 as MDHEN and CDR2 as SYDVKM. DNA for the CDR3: TGTGCCAGCAGTTTACGGCGGATCCGCTCCTACAATGGGCAGTTCTTC. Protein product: CASSLRRIRSYNGQFF.

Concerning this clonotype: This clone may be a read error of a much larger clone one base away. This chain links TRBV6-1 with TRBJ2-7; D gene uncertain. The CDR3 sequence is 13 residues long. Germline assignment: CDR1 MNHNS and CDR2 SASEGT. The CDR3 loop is CTSSEADGYEQYF. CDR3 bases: TGTACCAGCAGTGAAGCTGACGGCTACGAGCAGTACTTC.

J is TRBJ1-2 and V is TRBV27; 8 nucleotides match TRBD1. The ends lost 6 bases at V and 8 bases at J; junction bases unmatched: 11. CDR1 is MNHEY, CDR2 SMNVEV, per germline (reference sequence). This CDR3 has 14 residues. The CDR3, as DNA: TGTGCCAGCAGGTTTCGGCAGGGGGCCGGCGGCTACACCTTC. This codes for CASRFRQGAGGYTF.

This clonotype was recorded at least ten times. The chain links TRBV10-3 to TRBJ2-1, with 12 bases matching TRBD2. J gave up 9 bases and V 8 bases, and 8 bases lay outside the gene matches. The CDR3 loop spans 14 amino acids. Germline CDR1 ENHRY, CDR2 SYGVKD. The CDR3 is CAIRLAGGHSEQFF. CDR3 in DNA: TGTGCCATCCGGCTAGCGGGGGGGCATAGTGAGCAGTTCTTC.